The TCR beta chain under discussion was sequenced for a study of T cell repertoires in cytomegalovirus infection (dated by TCRdb to between 2018 and 2020). About the study as a whole: Peptide stimulations targeted recently identified HLA-C-restricted CMV epitopes, whose presentation resists viral immunomodulation, together with well-studied HLA-B-restricted epitopes. The HLA type of each donor mattered for the analysis, because public TCR beta signatures pointed to carriage of CMV infection along with the matching HLA type.

The treatment or condition label of this sample denotes: in vitro stimulation with specific CMV peptide epitopes to enrich CMV-specific T cells. This clonotype was found many times. Which antigen it targets is not known. No base-level quality is on record; no much larger clone is a single base apart. General findings and caveats noted by the study authors: In both this cohort and an independent cohort of 350 to 400 donors, the cumulative frequency of public TCR beta family members distinguished carriers of CMV infection plus the relevant HLA type. The ex vivo response was dominated by HLA-C-restricted CMV-specific TCR beta clonotypes, which also provided the single most frequent clonotype in two of eight donors.

Instrument on record: Illumina HiSeq 1500. TCRdb trimmed public reads at Q25 via fastp, called clones via MiXCR and kept in-frame beta chains. CDR3 protein sequences are deduplicated, and each keeps its most common genes and DNA. The sample records around 710,000 distinct CDR3 sequences, about 29% of which are singletons. Around 13% of the sample is held by the ten biggest clonotypes. Reading from cysteine to phenylalanine, the CDR3 counts 14 amino acids. Only the CDR3 portion is preserved as DNA: 42 bases, with reading frame beginning at the first base. CDR1 and CDR2 are drawn from the germline V gene: MNHEY, SVGAGI. Cut back by 3 bases and 3 bases, the V and J ends lie 8 bases apart.

The receptor was isolated from a human donor in good health (CMV status not recorded). Some clones in this sample may be carry-over from other donors' samples. The input for sequencing was cultured CD8+ T cells from PBMCs, taken from culture after CMV antigen stimulation. The chain employs TRBV6-5 and TRBJ2-2; the D gene remains uncertain. The CDR3 here reads CASSYGGDTGELFF. The DNA sequence follows: TGTGCCAGCAGTTATGGTGGGGACACCGGGGAGCTGTTTTTT.